The present TCR beta chain was sequenced within a study of cytomegalovirus exposure and HLA in healthy donors. Study overall: The 130 or so validation repertoires, a later analysis reported, used the same platform as the roughly 610 first-cohort repertoires. Study-level points and caveats: High specificity and sensitivity for cytomegalovirus status were reported for the classifier. Rarity held for most TCR sequences, but there were some public TCRs that occurred in many donors. The study flagged roughly 160 TCR beta chains as cytomegalovirus-associated.

Using immunoSEQ multiplex PCR, the repertoire was profiled, and TCRdb retains in-frame clones only, with some absent. The sample holds fewer than 250,000 clones, about 82% seen once. Worth noting for this clone: What it recognizes is unknown.

V lost 4 bases and J lost 9; bases outside the gene matches: 12. The CDR3 length is 15 residues. The germline V gene encodes CDR1 SGDLS and CDR2 YYNGEE. The receptor was derived from a woman aged 18-29 years in good health and CMV-seronegative. Sequenced input: PBMCs. The chain is built from TRBV9 and TRBJ2-1, with 8 bases that match TRBD2. CDR3 residues: CASSPLGAGGAEQFF. For the CDR3, the DNA is TGTGCCAGCAGCCCCTTGGGGGCGGGGGGCGCTGAGCAGTTCTTC.